This record concerns one TCR beta chain sequence. Its antigen is unidentified. This entry is derived from a study of cytomegalovirus exposure and HLA in healthy donors. Findings and limits, study-wide: Serostatus for CMV was the only available immune exposure information. Later analysis found that TCR beta chains associated with HLA were more clonally expanded than other, equally common chains. On later analysis, the bulk of CMV-associated TCR beta chains appeared to be HLA-restricted.

The PCR ran on 60 Vbeta and 13 Jbeta primers. Only in-frame clones appear in the TCRdb table, and some are missing; sequencing was by immunoSEQ multiplex PCR. The sample includes around 85,000 clones, 70% to 75% seen only once; the top ten take around 3.9%. Germline assignment: CDR1 MGHRA and CDR2 YSYEKL. This CDR3 has 16 amino acids. V gave up 0 bases and J gave up 2 bases; unmatched junction bases: 3. This receptor was identified in a man in his 60s in good health and CMV-seronegative. What was sequenced was PBMCs. The gene calls are TRBV4-1 and TRBJ2-5; 10 nucleotides line up with TRBD2. CDR3 sequence reads: CASSQDSGGTQETQYF. The CDR3 DNA sequence: TGCGCCAGCAGCCAAGATAGCGGGGGGACTCAAGAGACCCAGTACTTC.